One and the same sample provided the 6 T cell receptor beta chains below, sequenced in a study of blood T cell repertoires in COVID-19. Here immunoSEQ multiplex PCR was the method, and the copy in TCRdb shows in-frame clones only, minus some. The table lists approximately 210,000 clones, about 91% of them singletons. What was sequenced was peripheral blood. The receptor source for this set is a man aged 30 to 45 with acute or convalescent COVID-19.

This rearrangement joins TRBV5-1 to TRBJ1-6, with a tentative D call TRBD1 (5 bases). Trimming stripped 5 bases from V and 8 bases from J, with 17 bases between. The germline V gene encodes CDR1 SGHRS and CDR2 YFSETQ. The CDR3 consists of 15 residues. CDR3: CASRRGGRIDSPLHF. The DNA of the CDR3 is TGCGCCAGCAGACGGGGGGGACGGATCGATTCACCCCTCCACTTT. The full variable domain, its missing parts supplied by reference TRBV5-1 and TRBJ1-6, is KAGVTQTPRYLIKTRGQQVTLSCSPISGHRSVSWYQQTPGQGLQFLFEYFSETQRNKGNFPGRFSGRQFSNSRSEMNVSTLELGDSALYLCASRRGGRIDSPLHFGNGTRLTVT.

V and J are TRBV4-1 and TRBJ2-3; 10 bases align to TRBD2. This CDR3 is built from 18 residues. Germline V CDR1 and CDR2: MGHRA, YSYEKL. The J segment lost 2 bases and the V segment lost 2 bases, leaving 10 bases of the junction unmatched. The CDR3 region has the DNA TGCGCCAGCAGCCAATTAGCCGGGACTAGCGTTTTCACAGATACGCAGTATTTT. It encodes CASSQLAGTSVFTDTQYF.

On this clone: One end of the junction does not line up with germline, which may come from a read error. This sequence joins TRBV7-2 and TRBJ2-3; 11 positions agree with TRBD2. The CDR3 consists of 15 residues. Germline values: CDR1 SGHTA, CDR2 FQGNSA. CDR3 in amino acids: CASRLAGGSTDTQYF. The CDR3 nucleotides read TGTGCCAGCAGGTTAGCGGGGGGGAGCACAGATACGCAGTATTTT.

This chain links TRBV9 with TRBJ1-1; D ambiguous. The V end was cut by 4 bases, the J end by 0 bases, with 13 bases between. Germline CDR1 reads SGDLS; CDR2 reads YYNGEE. This CDR3 spans 15 amino acids. The CDR3 loop is CASSPRETMNTEAFF. As DNA, the CDR3 is TGTGCCAGCAGCCCACGTGAGACAATGAACACTGAAGCTTTCTTT.

The rearrangement links TRBV5-1 to TRBJ1-1; TRBD1 might be the D (6 bases). This CDR3 is 14 amino acids long. V shed 4 bases and J shed 3 bases, with 13 bases lying between them. Germline CDR1 reads SGHRS; CDR2 reads YFSETQ. The CDR3 here is CASSAQGRHTEAFF. In DNA, the CDR3 is TGCGCCAGCAGCGCACAGGGTCGGCACACTGAAGCTTTCTTT. Complete variable domain (other parts from reference TRBV5-1 and TRBJ1-1): KAGVTQTPRYLIKTRGQQVTLSCSPISGHRSVSWYQQTPGQGLQFLFEYFSETQRNKGNFPGRFSGRQFSNSRSEMNVSTLELGDSALYLCASSAQGRHTEAFFGQGTRLTVV.

V is TRBV5-8 and J is TRBJ2-2; 7 bases line up with TRBD2. J lost 5 bases, V lost 2 bases, and 6 bases had no gene match. The CDR3 loop spans 15 amino acids. CDR1 is SGHTS, CDR2 YDEGEE, per germline. The CDR3 here is CASSFGAGVTGELFF. The CDR3 nucleotides read TGTGCCAGCAGCTTCGGCGCGGGAGTTACCGGGGAGCTGTTTTTT.